The 8 T cell receptor beta chains reported below all come from one sample, sequenced in a study of CD8 T cells in ankylosing spondylitis (dated by TCRdb to 2017 to 2019). Broad study findings and their caveats: A TCR beta motif made up of several highly homologous amino acid variants appeared to be characteristic of blood from ankylosing spondylitis patients.

These receptors have no identified antigens. Library method: 5' RACE. Instrument on record: Illumina HiSeq 2500. The public reads were quality trimmed at Q25 with fastp and then assembled into clones with MiXCR by TCRdb, keeping productive beta chains. Rows are unified per CDR3 protein, each entry keeping the most common DNA and genes. The sample data list hundreds of thousands of distinct CDR3 sequences, and 10% to 15% of these were observed just once. Of the sample, around 0.51% is held by the ten largest clones. Source material: blood, either unsorted or a sorted T cell fraction (not recorded which). These receptors were obtained from a male donor with ankylosing spondylitis.

The DNA of the CDR3 is TGTGCCAGCAGCTTAGGGCTAGCGGGGCCGAACACCGGGGAGCTGTTTTTT. Encoded protein: CASSLGLAGPNTGELFF. This rearrangement joins TRBV7-2 to TRBJ2-2; 9 nucleotides match TRBD2. CDR3 size: 17 residues. The germline CDR1 and CDR2 sequences are SGHTA and FQGNSA. J was trimmed by 0 bases and V by 1 base; bases with no gene match: 3.

This clonotype was counted only a few times. The chain uses TRBV7-2 and TRBJ1-2; TRBD1 might be the D (5 bases). Between the trimmed V and J ends, which lost 5 bases and 6 bases, there was a span of 16 bases. CDR3 length: 14 residues. Germline loops: CDR1 SGHTA, CDR2 FQGNSA. The CDR3 spells CASSPFSGTDGYTF. As DNA, the CDR3 is TGTGCCAGCAGCCCGTTTTCAGGGACGGATGGCTACACCTTC. Together with reference TRBV7-2 and TRBJ1-2, the CDR3 gives the full variable domain: GAGVSQSPSNKVTEKGKDVELRCDPISGHTALYWYRQSLGQGLEFLIYFQGNSAPDKSGLPSDRFSAERTGGSVSTLTIQRTQQEDSAVYLCASSPFSGTDGYTFGSGTRLTVV.

This clonotype came up a few times. The chain employs TRBV4-2 and TRBJ2-3; 8 bases match TRBD2. V lost 0 bases, J lost 8 bases, and 10 bases stayed unmatched. CDR3 length: 16 amino acids. Germline CDR1 reads LGHNA; CDR2 reads YNFKEQ. The CDR3 spells CASSQDGLAGSLTQYF. DNA of the CDR3: TGTGCCAGCAGCCAAGATGGACTAGCAGGGTCCCTTACGCAGTATTTT.

This clonotype was picked up many times. V is TRBV29-1 and J is TRBJ2-7, with TRBD2 identical over 8 bases. The CDR3 is 12 residues long. The ends lost 4 bases at V and 2 bases at J; junction bases unmatched: 1. CDR1 and CDR2 from the germline V gene are SQVTM and ANQGSEA. The CDR3 spells CSVVGGAYEQYF. The CDR3 DNA is TGCAGCGTTGTCGGGGGGGCCTACGAGCAGTACTTC.

This clonotype was found many times. The chain has TRBV20-1 and TRBJ2-2, with D tentatively TRBD1 (5 bases). Trimming took off 7 bases at V and 0 bases at J, with 15 bases between the two ends. The CDR3 extends over 15 amino acids. The germline V gene encodes CDR1 DFQATT and CDR2 SNEGSKA (reference sequence). This CDR3 reads CSVVRGSSNTGELFF. DNA of the CDR3: TGCAGTGTTGTAAGGGGCAGCTCGAACACCGGGGAGCTGTTTTTT.

This clonotype turned up a few times. The rearrangement joins TRBV5-1 to TRBJ1-1; 9 positions agree with TRBD1. V gave up 1 base and J gave up 5 bases; unmatched junction bases: 12. The CDR3 loop spans 17 amino acids. Germline-derived CDR1 and CDR2 are SGHRS and YFSETQ. In DNA form, the CDR3 reads TGCGCCAGCAGCTTGACGGGACAGGGCCAATGGAGGACTGAAGCTTTCTTT. The encoded protein is CASSLTGQGQWRTEAFF.

The rearrangement uses TRBV6-5 and TRBJ1-2, with TRBD1 matching 10 bases. The CDR3 totals 17 residues. Trimming at V came to 0 bases and at J to 4 bases, leaving 8 bases not matched to a gene. Germline CDR1 and CDR2: MNHEY and SVGAGI. Here the CDR3 reads CASSYSRARTGGYGYTF. The CDR3 coding sequence is TGTGCCAGCAGTTACTCGAGGGCCAGGACAGGGGGCTATGGCTACACCTTC.

This CDR3 reads CASSTGLVMETQYF. CDR3 sequence (DNA): TGCGCCAGCAGCACGGGACTAGTGATGGAGACCCAGTACTTC. V is TRBV5-1 and J is TRBJ2-5, with 8 bases that match TRBD2. V gave up 4 bases and J gave up 5 bases; unmatched junction bases: 7. The V gene's germline CDR1 is SGHRS and CDR2 YFSETQ. This CDR3 region has 14 residues.